This TCR beta chain is from a study of beta chain features in type 1 diabetes. Study findings and constraints: A moderate, significant TCRB CDR3 shortening appeared in type 1 diabetes across four CD4+ subsets.

In its sample, this clone was seen a few times. Antigen specificity is unknown. At the DNA level, this CDR3 is encoded by other sequences in the same sample as well. Reverse transcribing all isolated RNA meant expressed TCRB transcripts were sequenced. Sequenced by immunoSEQ multiplex PCR; TCRdb stores in-frame clones only, minus some. The data contain just under 150,000 clones, about 13% of them seen just once; the ten biggest clones take up under 1.5%. The CDR3 covers 16 residues. Trimming cost V 2 bases and J 3 bases, with 14 bases left between them. Germline CDR1 and CDR2: MNHEY and SMNVEV (reference sequence).

The genes are TRBV27 and TRBJ2-1; D possibly corresponds to TRBD1 (6 bases). Sequencing was done on a sample of central memory CD4+ T cells from blood. The clonotype was recovered from a man aged 18 to 30 with type 1 diabetes. The CDR3 reads CASSLSRQAGYNEQFF. CDR3 DNA sequence: TGTGCCAGCAGTTTAAGCCGACAGGCGGGCTACAATGAGCAGTTCTTC.